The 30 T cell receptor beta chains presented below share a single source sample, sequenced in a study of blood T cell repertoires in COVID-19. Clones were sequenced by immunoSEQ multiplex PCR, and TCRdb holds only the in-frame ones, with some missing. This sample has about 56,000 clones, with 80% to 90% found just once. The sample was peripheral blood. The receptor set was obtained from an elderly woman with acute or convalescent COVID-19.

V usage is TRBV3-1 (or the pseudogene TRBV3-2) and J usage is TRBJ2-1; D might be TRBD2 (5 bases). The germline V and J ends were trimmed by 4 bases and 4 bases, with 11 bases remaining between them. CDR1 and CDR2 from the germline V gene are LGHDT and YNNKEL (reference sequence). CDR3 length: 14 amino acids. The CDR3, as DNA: TGTGCCAGCAGCCTCGGGAACGGTTACAATGAGCAGTTCTTC. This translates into CASSLGNGYNEQFF.

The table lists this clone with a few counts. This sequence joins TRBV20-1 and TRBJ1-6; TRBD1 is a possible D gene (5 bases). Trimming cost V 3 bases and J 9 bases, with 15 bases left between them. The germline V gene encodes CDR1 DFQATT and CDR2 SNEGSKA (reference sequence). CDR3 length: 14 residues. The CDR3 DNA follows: TGCAGTGCTAGTTCGGCCAGGGCCTCTTCACCCCTCCACTTT. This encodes CSASSARASSPLHF.

The CDR3 region is CAITGEMNTEAFF. CDR3 nucleotide sequence: TGTGCCATCACAGGCGAAATGAACACTGAAGCTTTCTTT. This chain links TRBV10-3 with TRBJ1-1; no reliable D call. The ends were cut back, 7 bases at V and 0 bases at J, with 9 bases in the middle. This CDR3 has 13 residues. The germline V gene encodes CDR1 ENHRY and CDR2 SYGVKD.

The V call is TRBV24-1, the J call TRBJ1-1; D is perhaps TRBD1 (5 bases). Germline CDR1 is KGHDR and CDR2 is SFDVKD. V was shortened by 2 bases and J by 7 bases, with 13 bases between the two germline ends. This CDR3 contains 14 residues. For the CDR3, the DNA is TGTGCCACCAGTGATTCGACAGTTCCGGGTGAAGCTTTCTTT. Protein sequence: CATSDSTVPGEAFF.

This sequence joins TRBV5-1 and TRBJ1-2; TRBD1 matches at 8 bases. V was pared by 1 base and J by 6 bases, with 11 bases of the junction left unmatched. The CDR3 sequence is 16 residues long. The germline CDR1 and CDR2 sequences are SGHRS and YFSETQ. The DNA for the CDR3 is TGCGCCAGCAGCTTGACAGCAGGACAGGGATCCCATGGCTACACCTTC. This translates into CASSLTAGQGSHGYTF.

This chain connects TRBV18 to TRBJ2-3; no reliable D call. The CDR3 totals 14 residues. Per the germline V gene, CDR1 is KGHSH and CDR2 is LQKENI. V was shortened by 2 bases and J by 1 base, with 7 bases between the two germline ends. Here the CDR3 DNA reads TGTGCCAGCTCACCAGAAGGAGGCACAGATACGCAGTATTTT. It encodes CASSPEGGTDTQYF.

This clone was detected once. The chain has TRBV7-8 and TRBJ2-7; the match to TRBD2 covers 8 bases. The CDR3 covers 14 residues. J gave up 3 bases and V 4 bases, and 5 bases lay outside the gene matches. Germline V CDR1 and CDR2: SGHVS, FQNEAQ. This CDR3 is CASSSRGGVYEQYF. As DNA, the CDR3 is TGTGCCAGCAGCTCCCGGGGGGGTGTCTACGAGCAGTACTTC.

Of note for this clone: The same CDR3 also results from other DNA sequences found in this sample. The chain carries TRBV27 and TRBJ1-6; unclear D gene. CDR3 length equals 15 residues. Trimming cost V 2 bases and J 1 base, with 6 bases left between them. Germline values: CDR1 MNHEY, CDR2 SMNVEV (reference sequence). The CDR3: CASSLRGSYNSPLHF. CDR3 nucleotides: TGTGCCAGCAGTTTAAGAGGGTCCTATAATTCACCCCTCCACTTT.

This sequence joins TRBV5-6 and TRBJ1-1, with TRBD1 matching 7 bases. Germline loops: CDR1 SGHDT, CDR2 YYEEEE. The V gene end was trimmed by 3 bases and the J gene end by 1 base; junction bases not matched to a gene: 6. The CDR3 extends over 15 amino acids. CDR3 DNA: TGTGCCAGCAGCTCGGGAAGGACAGGGAACACTGAAGCTTTCTTT. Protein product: CASSSGRTGNTEAFF. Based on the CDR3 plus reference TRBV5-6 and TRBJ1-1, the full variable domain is DAGVTQSPTHLIKTRGQQVTLRCSPKSGHDTVSWYQQALGQGPQFIFQYYEEEERQRGNFPDRFSGHQFPNYSSELNVNALLLGDSALYLCASSSGRTGNTEAFFGQGTRLTVV.

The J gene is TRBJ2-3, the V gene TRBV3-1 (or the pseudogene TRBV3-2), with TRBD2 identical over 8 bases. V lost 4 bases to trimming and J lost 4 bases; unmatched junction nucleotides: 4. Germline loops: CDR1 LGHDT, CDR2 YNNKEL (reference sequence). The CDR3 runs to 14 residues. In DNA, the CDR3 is TGTGCCAGCAGCCCACCGGGACTAGCAGATACGCAGTATTTT. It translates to CASSPPGLADTQYF.

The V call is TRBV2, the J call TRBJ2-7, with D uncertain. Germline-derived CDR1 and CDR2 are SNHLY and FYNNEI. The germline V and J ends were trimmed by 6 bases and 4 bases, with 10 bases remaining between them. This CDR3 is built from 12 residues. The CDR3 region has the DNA TGTGCCAGCAGACCGACAACTTACGAGCAGTACTTC. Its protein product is CASRPTTYEQYF.

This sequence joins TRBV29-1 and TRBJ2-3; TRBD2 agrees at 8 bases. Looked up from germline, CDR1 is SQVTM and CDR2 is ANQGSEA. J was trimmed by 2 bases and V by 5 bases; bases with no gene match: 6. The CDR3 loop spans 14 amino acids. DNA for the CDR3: TGCAGCGTTAGGGCGGGGGGCTTCACAGATACGCAGTATTTT. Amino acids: CSVRAGGFTDTQYF.

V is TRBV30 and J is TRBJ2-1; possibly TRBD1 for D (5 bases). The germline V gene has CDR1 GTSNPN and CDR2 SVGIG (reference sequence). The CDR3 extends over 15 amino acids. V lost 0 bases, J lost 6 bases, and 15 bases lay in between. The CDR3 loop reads CAWSVEWVRGNEQFF. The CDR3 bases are TGTGCCTGGAGTGTGGAGTGGGTTAGGGGCAATGAGCAGTTCTTC.

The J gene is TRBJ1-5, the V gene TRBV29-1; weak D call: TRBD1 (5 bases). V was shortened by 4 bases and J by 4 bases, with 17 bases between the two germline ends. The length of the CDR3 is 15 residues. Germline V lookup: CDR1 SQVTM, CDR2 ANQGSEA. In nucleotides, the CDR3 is TGCAGCGTTGTGGAGGGGAGTCTTGCTAATCAGCCCCAGCATTTT. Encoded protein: CSVVEGSLANQPQHF.

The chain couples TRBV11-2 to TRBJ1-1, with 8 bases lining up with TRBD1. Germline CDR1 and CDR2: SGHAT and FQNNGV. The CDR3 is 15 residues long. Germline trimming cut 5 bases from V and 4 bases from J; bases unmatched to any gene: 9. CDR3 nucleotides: TGTGCCAGCAGCCCAAGAACAGGGGGGAGCACTGAAGCTTTCTTT. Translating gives CASSPRTGGSTEAFF.

CDR3: CASSLGQGGTDTQYF. In DNA form, the CDR3 reads TGCGCCAGCAGCTTGGGGCAGGGTGGGACAGATACGCAGTATTTT. The V and J genes are TRBV5-1 and TRBJ2-3, with a tentative D call TRBD1 (5 bases). This CDR3 is built from 15 residues. Trimming left V 0 bases short and J 3 bases short, with 11 bases between. Germline loops: CDR1 SGHRS, CDR2 YFSETQ.

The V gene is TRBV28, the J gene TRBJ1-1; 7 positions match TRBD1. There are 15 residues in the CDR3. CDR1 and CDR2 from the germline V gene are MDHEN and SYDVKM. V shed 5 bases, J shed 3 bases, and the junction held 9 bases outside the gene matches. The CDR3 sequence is CASSTPGGGHTEAFF. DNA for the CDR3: TGTGCCAGCAGTACCCCCGGAGGGGGCCACACTGAAGCTTTCTTT.

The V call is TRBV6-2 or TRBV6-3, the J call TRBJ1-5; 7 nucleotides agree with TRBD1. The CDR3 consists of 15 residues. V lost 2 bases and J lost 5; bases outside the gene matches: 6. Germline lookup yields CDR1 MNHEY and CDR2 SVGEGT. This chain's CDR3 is CASSYGRTGHQPQHF. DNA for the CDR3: TGTGCCAGCAGTTACGGTCGGACAGGCCATCAGCCCCAGCATTTT.

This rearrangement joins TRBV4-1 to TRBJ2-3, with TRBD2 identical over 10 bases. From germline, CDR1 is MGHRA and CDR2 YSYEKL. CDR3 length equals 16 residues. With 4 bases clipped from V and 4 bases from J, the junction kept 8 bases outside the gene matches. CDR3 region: CASSPQASGGADTQYF. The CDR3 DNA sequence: TGCGCCAGCAGCCCCCAGGCTAGCGGGGGTGCAGATACGCAGTATTTT.

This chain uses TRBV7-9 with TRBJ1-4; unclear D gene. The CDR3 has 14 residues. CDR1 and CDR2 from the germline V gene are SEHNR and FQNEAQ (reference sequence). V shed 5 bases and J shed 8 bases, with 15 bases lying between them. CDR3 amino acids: CASSPRYSREKLFF. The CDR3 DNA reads TGTGCCAGCAGCCCCCGCTACAGCCGAGAAAAACTGTTTTTT.

The CDR3 DNA sequence: TGTGCCAGCAGCTTGGGCAGCGGGGGCCCCTACGAGCAGTACTTC. This gives the protein CASSLGSGGPYEQYF. The genes are TRBV7-7 and TRBJ2-7; 8 bases map to TRBD2. There are 15 residues in the CDR3. From germline, CDR1 is SSHAT and CDR2 FNYEAQ (reference sequence). With 3 bases clipped from V and 2 bases from J, the junction kept 6 bases outside the gene matches.

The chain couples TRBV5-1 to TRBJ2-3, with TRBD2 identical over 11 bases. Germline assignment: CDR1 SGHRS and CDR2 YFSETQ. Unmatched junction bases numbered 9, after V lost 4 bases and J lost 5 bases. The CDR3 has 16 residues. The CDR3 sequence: CASSSLAGGLGDTQYF. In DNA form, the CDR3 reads TGCGCCAGCAGCAGCTTAGCGGGGGGGCTTGGAGATACGCAGTATTTT. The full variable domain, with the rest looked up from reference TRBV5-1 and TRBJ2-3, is KAGVTQTPRYLIKTRGQQVTLSCSPISGHRSVSWYQQTPGQGLQFLFEYFSETQRNKGNFPGRFSGRQFSNSRSEMNVSTLELGDSALYLCASSSLAGGLGDTQYFGPGTRLTVL.

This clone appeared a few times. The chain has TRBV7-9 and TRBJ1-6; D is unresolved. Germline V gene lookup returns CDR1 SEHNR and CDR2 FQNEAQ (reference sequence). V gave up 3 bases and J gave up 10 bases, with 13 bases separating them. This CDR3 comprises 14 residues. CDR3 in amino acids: CASSFEVSESPLHF. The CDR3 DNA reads TGTGCCAGCAGCTTTGAGGTCAGCGAGTCACCCCTCCACTTT.

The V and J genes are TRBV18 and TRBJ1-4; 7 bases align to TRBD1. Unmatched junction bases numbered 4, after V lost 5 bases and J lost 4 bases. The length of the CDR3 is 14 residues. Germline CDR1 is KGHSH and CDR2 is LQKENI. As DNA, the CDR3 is TGTGCCAGCTCAACACAGGGGTTTAATGAAAAACTGTTTTTT. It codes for CASSTQGFNEKLFF.

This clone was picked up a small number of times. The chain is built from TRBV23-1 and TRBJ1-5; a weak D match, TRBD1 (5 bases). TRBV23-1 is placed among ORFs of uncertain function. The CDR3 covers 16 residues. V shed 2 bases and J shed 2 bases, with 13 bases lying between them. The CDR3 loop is CASSQILGHRNQPQHF. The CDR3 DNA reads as TGCGCCAGCAGTCAAATTTTAGGACATCGCAATCAGCCCCAGCATTTT.

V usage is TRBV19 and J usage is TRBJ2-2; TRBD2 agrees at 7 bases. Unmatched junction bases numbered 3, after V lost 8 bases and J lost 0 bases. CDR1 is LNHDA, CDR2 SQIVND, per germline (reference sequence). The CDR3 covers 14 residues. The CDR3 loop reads CASFRGANTGELFF. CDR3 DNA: TGTGCCAGTTTCCGGGGGGCGAACACCGGGGAGCTGTTTTTT. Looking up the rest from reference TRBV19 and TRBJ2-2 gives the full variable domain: DGGITQSPKYLFRKEGQNVTLSCEQNLNHDAMYWYRQDPGQGLRLIYYSQIVNDFQKGDIAEGYSVSREKKESFPLTVTSAQKNPTAFYLCASFRGANTGELFFGEGSRLTVL.

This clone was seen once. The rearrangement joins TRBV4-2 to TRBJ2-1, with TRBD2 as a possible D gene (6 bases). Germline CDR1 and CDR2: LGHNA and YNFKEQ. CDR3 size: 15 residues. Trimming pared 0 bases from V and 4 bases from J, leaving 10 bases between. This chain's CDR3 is CASSQENGGYNEQFF. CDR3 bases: TGTGCCAGCAGCCAAGAGAACGGGGGATACAATGAGCAGTTCTTC.

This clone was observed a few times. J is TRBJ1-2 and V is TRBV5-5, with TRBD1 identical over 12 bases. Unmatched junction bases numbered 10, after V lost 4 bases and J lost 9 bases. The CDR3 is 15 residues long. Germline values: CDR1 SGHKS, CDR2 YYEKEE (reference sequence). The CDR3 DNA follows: TGTGCCAGCAGCATGCCGGGACAGGGGGCGATTCGCTACACCTTC. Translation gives CASSMPGQGAIRYTF. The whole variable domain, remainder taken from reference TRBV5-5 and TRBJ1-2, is DAGVTQSPTHLIKTRGQQVTLRCSPISGHKSVSWYQQVLGQGPQFIFQYYEKEERGRGNFPDRFSARQFPNYSSELNVNALLLGDSALYLCASSMPGQGAIRYTFGSGTRLTVV.

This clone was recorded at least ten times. The CDR3 nucleotides are TGTGCCAGCAGTTTAGGAGGGAGAGCTTTCTTT. The encoded protein is CASSLGGRAFF. This chain links TRBV12-3 or TRBV12-4 with TRBJ1-1, with no clear D. Between the trimmed V and J ends, which lost 1 base and 10 bases, there was a span of 7 bases. This CDR3 has 11 amino acids.

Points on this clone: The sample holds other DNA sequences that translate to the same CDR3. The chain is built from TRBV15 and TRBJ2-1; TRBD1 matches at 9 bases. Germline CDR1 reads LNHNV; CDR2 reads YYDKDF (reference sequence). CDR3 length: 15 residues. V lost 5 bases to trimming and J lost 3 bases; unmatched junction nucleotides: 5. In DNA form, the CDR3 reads TGTGCCACCAGCCGGGGACAGGGAGGCTACAATGAGCAGTTCTTC. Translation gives CATSRGQGGYNEQFF.